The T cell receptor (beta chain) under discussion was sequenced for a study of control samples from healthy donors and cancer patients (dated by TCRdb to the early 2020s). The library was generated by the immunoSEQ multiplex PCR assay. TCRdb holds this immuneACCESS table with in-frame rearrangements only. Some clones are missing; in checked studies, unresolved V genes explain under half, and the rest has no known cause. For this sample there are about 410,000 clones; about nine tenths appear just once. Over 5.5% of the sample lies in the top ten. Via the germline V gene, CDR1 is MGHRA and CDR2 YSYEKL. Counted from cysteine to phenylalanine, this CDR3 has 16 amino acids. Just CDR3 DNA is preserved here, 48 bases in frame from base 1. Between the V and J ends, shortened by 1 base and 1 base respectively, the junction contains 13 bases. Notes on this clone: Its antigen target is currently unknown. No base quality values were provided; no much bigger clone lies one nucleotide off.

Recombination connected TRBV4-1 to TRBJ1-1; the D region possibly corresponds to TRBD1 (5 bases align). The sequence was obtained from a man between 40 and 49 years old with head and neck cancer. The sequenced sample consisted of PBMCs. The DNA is TGCGCCAGCAGCCAAGTCCGGGGGAATACGAACACTGAAGCTTTCTTT. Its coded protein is CASSQVRGNTNTEAFF.